This paragraph reports one TCR beta chain. The data were obtained in a study of blood T cell repertoires in COVID-19. Study context: Samples came from the United States, Italy and Spain, spanning acute and convalescent COVID-19. Sources were T cells, B-cell-depleted T cells, or PBMCs; the material itself was cDNA or gDNA.

Under the authors' procedure: Reference gene primer amplification gave estimated nucleated cell counts. Using immunoSEQ multiplex PCR, the repertoire was profiled, and TCRdb retains in-frame clones only, with some absent. From that table come the V and J calls and clone size; the DNA was used to work out D and trimming. The sample records fewer than 150,000 clones, over 75% being singletons. Germline V gene data show CDR1 as WNHNN and CDR2 as SYGVQD (reference sequence). The CDR3 loop spans 14 amino acids. J lost 6 bases, V lost 8 bases, and 3 bases had no gene match. The chain recombines TRBV10-1 with TRBJ1-6; 11 bases agree with TRBD1. The sequencing sample was made of PBMCs or T cells enriched from blood (not recorded which). The TCR comes from a man aged 50-59 years in a cohort exposed to, infected with or recovered from COVID-19 (not recorded which). The CDR3 DNA sequence: TGCGCCAGCGGTGGACAGGGGGCTAATTCACCCCTCCACTTT. Its protein is CASGGQGANSPLHF.